These 17 T cell receptor beta chains share one sample of origin, sequenced in a study of T-cell memory formation after mild COVID-19. TCRdb re-called the 5' RACE reads through MiXCR, storing one row per CDR3 protein. Among about 180,000 distinct CDR3 sequences, about 18% were seen once, and the ten largest hold roughly 4.3%. Sequenced sample: PBMCs or a T cell subset sorted from them (not recorded which). The origin of the receptors is a man aged 18 to 29 who had mild COVID-19 (a few samples of this study predate the infection). Cell type and time point are not known.

This clonotype occurred a few times. V and J are TRBV7-9 and TRBJ1-1; 7 bases are shared with TRBD1. Germline CDR1 SEHNR, CDR2 FQNEAQ (reference sequence). The CDR3 spans 14 residues. Germline trimming cut 2 bases from V and 5 bases from J; bases unmatched to any gene: 5. CDR3 protein: CASSLSQGVTEAFF. In DNA form, the CDR3 reads TGTGCCAGCAGCTTAAGTCAGGGGGTTACTGAAGCTTTCTTT.

The chain joins TRBV7-2 to TRBJ1-2; the D gene is possibly TRBD1 (6 bases). The V gene lost 4 bases and the J gene lost 4 bases, with 13 bases spanning the gap. This CDR3 contains 14 residues. Germline CDR1 and CDR2: SGHTA and FQGNSA. The chain's CDR3 is CASSSRDILYGYTF. In nucleotides, the CDR3 is TGTGCCAGCAGCTCCCGGGACATCCTCTATGGCTACACCTTC.

This chain joins TRBV5-1 and TRBJ1-1; the D is unclear. Germline V CDR1 and CDR2: SGHRS, YFSETQ. The germline V and J ends were trimmed by 0 bases and 0 bases, with 6 bases remaining between them. This CDR3 contains 14 residues. CDR3 nucleotides: TGCGCCAGCAGCTTGGGCAAAGTGAACACTGAAGCTTTCTTT. This sequence encodes CASSLGKVNTEAFF.

This clonotype was counted only a few times. The rearrangement links TRBV12-3 or TRBV12-4 to TRBJ2-3; 11 bases agree with TRBD2. J gave up 2 bases and V 6 bases, and 13 bases lay outside the gene matches. This CDR3 contains 18 residues. The CDR3 loop reads CASSLAGTSGTFTDTQYF. The CDR3 nucleotides are TGTGCCAGCAGCCTGGCCGGGACTAGCGGAACCTTCACAGATACGCAGTATTTT.

The chain carries TRBV7-9 and TRBJ2-5; a possible D gene is TRBD1 (6 bases). The CDR3 contains 15 residues. Germline CDR1 SEHNR, CDR2 FQNEAQ (reference sequence). Deletions cut 3 bases from V and 7 bases from J, with 18 bases between. The CDR3 loop reads CASSLDPQGIWTQYF. CDR3 nucleotides: TGTGCCAGCAGCTTGGACCCTCAGGGGATTTGGACCCAGTACTTC. The variable domain in full, with the rest retrieved from reference TRBV7-9 and TRBJ2-5, is DTGVSQNPRHKITKRGQNVTFRCDPISEHNRLYWYRQTLGQGPEFLTYFQNEAQLEKSRLLSDRFSAERPKGSFSTLEIQRTEQGDSAMYLCASSLDPQGIWTQYFGPGTRLLVL.

The J gene is TRBJ2-7, the V gene TRBV15; D remains unclear. Trimming removed 3 bases from V and 0 bases from J, with 3 bases in between. The CDR3 consists of 12 residues. The germline V gene has CDR1 LNHNV and CDR2 YYDKDF (reference sequence). The CDR3 protein is CATSSLSYEQYF. CDR3 coding DNA: TGTGCCACCAGCAGTCTCTCCTACGAGCAGTACTTC.

This clonotype was counted only a few times. The chain links TRBV18 to TRBJ1-1, with no clear D. V lost 2 bases and J 0 bases, leaving 10 bases between the germline ends. The germline gives CDR1 KGHSH, CDR2 LQKENI. The CDR3 length is 15 residues. The DNA for the CDR3 is TGTGCCAGCTCACCAGACACGGAGATGAACACTGAAGCTTTCTTT. Residues: CASSPDTEMNTEAFF.

The chain couples TRBV12-3 or TRBV12-4 to TRBJ1-2; maybe TRBD1 (6 bases). Trimming cost V 5 bases and J 5 bases, with 12 bases left between them. This CDR3 region has 13 residues. The CDR3 sequence: CASSPGAVYGYTF. The CDR3 bases are TGTGCCAGCAGTCCGGGGGCCGTATATGGCTACACCTTC.

This clonotype has just a few counts. The chain recombines TRBV6-2 or TRBV6-3 with TRBJ2-7; D is ambiguous. This CDR3 region has 12 residues. CDR1 is MNHEY and CDR2 is SVGEGT in the germline V gene. V dropped 6 bases and J dropped 3 bases, with 9 bases sitting between them. CDR3 bases: TGTGCCAGCAGCCGACTTGGCTACGAGCAGTACGTC. Residues: CASSRLGYEQYV.

This clonotype was counted between two and nine times. V is TRBV7-9 and J is TRBJ1-5; D remains ambiguous. Trimming took off 5 bases at V and 6 bases at J, with 14 bases between the two ends. The CDR3 length is 14 residues. The germline V gene encodes CDR1 SEHNR and CDR2 FQNEAQ (reference sequence). The CDR3 reads CASSPDGVGQPQHF. CDR3 DNA sequence: TGTGCCAGCAGCCCGGACGGGGTCGGTCAGCCCCAGCATTTT.

V gene TRBV27 combines with J gene TRBJ2-1; TRBD1 is a possible D gene (5 bases). The length of the CDR3 is 15 residues. In germline, CDR1 is MNHEY, CDR2 SMNVEV (reference sequence). V lost 3 bases and J lost 8, with 17 bases in between. This CDR3 reads CASSFRGNLVDEQFF. The DNA for the CDR3 is TGTGCCAGCAGTTTTAGGGGCAATTTGGTTGATGAGCAGTTCTTC.

The CDR3 here is CASSQAVDGVRTYGYTF. CDR3 bases: TGCGCCAGCAGCCAAGCGGTGGATGGGGTTCGTACCTATGGCTACACCTTC. This chain links TRBV4-3 with TRBJ1-2; D not certain. The CDR3 runs to 17 residues. Per germline, CDR1 LGHNA and CDR2 YSLEER. Trimming shortened V by 1 base and J by 4 bases, and 19 bases separated the two germline ends.

In its sample, this clonotype was seen many times. The chain carries TRBV5-1 and TRBJ1-1, with TRBD1 matching 7 bases. J gave up 4 bases and V 3 bases, and 6 bases lay outside the gene matches. CDR3 length: 14 residues. Germline V gene data show CDR1 as SGHRS and CDR2 as YFSETQ. As DNA, the CDR3 is TGCGCCAGCAGCTATGGGACAGCGGGCACTGAAGCTTTCTTT. Its translation: CASSYGTAGTEAFF.

The chain recombines TRBV25-1 with TRBJ2-7, with TRBD1 as a possible D gene (6 bases). Trimming took 4 bases from V and 5 from J, leaving 15 bases between them. The CDR3 contains 14 residues. Germline values: CDR1 MGHDK, CDR2 SYGVNS. The DNA for the CDR3 is TGTGCCAGCAGTGTCCCAGGGGCGGTCGACGAGCAGTACTTC. Its translation: CASSVPGAVDEQYF.

The chain employs TRBV5-5 and TRBJ2-6, with TRBD2 matching 7 bases. The germline CDR1 and CDR2 sequences are SGHKS and YYEKEE (reference sequence). The CDR3 totals 15 residues. Trimming cost V 3 bases and J 2 bases; bases outside gene matches: 2. CDR3 sequence reads: CASSWGGPGANVLTF. The CDR3 nucleotides are TGTGCCAGCAGCTGGGGGGGACCTGGGGCCAACGTCCTGACTTTC.

The chain recombines TRBV5-1 with TRBJ1-6; D remains ambiguous. Germline values: CDR1 SGHRS, CDR2 YFSETQ. CDR3 size: 16 residues. The V gene lost 0 bases and the J gene lost 7 bases, with 14 bases spanning the gap. The CDR3 loop reads CASSLEFQLKNSPLHF. The CDR3 DNA reads as TGCGCCAGCAGCTTGGAATTCCAGCTCAAGAATTCACCCCTCCACTTT. The entire variable domain, with the rest obtained from reference TRBV5-1 and TRBJ1-6, is as follows: KAGVTQTPRYLIKTRGQQVTLSCSPISGHRSVSWYQQTPGQGLQFLFEYFSETQRNKGNFPGRFSGRQFSNSRSEMNVSTLELGDSALYLCASSLEFQLKNSPLHFGNGTRLTVT.

There are a few counts of this clonotype. The chain uses TRBV12-5 and TRBJ1-2, with D tentatively TRBD1 (5 bases). Germline-derived CDR1 and CDR2 are LGHNT and FRNRAP. V was clipped by 6 bases and J by 0 bases, with 17 bases between them. The length of the CDR3 is 16 residues. The CDR3, as DNA: TGTGCTAGTGGCACACTTCCAGGGTCTGCTAACTATGGCTACACCTTC. This gives the protein CASGTLPGSANYGYTF. Drawing the rest from reference TRBV12-5 and TRBJ1-2, the complete variable domain is DARVTQTPRHKVTEMGQEVTMRCQPILGHNTVFWYRQTMMQGLELLAYFRNRAPLDDSGMPKDRFSAEMPDATLATLKIQPSEPRDSAVYFCASGTLPGSANYGYTFGSGTRLTVV.